This paragraph covers one T cell receptor beta chain sequence. This table comes from immunoSEQ multiplex PCR, and its TCRdb copy is limited to in-frame clones, with some not included. Counted here are some 180,000 clones, around 85% occurring once; the ten biggest clones make up about 5.5%. This record comes from a study of Ad26.COV2.S vaccination and SARS-CoV-2 variants. CDR1 and CDR2 from the germline V gene are LNHDA and SQIVND (reference sequence). Trimming pared 4 bases from V and 10 bases from J, leaving 17 bases between. CDR3 size: 15 residues. This material consisted of peripheral blood, taken after recovery from COVID-19. The rearrangement links TRBV19 to TRBJ1-6; a weak D match, TRBD1 (5 bases). The TCR was taken from a human donor who had recovered from COVID-19. CDR3 protein: CASSTRGGRGSPLHF. DNA for the CDR3: TGTGCCAGTAGTACCCGTGGGGGGAGAGGATCACCCCTCCACTTT.